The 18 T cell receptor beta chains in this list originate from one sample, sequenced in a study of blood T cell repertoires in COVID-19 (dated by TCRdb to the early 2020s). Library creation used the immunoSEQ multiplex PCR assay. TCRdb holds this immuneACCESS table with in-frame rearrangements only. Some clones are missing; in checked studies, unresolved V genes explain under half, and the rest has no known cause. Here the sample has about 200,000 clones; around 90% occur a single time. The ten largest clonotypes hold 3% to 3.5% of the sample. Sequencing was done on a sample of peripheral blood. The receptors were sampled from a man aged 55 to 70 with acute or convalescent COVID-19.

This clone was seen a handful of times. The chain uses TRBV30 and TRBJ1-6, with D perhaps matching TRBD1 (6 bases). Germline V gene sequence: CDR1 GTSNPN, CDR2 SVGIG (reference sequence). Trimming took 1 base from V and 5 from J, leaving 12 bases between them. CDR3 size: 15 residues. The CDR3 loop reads CAWSGTAKNNSPLHF. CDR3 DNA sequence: TGTGCCTGGAGTGGGACAGCAAAGAATAATTCACCCCTCCACTTT.

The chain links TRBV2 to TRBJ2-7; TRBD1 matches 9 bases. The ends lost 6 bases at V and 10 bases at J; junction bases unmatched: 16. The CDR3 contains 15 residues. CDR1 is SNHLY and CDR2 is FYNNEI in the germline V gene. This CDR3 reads CASSATARQGGDQYF. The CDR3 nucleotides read TGTGCCAGCAGCGCTACAGCACGACAGGGGGGCGACCAGTACTTC.

The CDR3 DNA is TGTGCCAGTAGTATGGAGGCTAGCGGGGGGCCTACGTACGAGCAGTACTTC. Protein sequence: CASSMEASGGPTYEQYF. The chain carries TRBV19 and TRBJ2-7; 11 bases are a match to TRBD2. Trimming removed 3 bases from V and 4 bases from J; junction bases left unmatched: 11. Germline V lookup: CDR1 LNHDA, CDR2 SQIVND (reference sequence). This CDR3 contains 17 residues.

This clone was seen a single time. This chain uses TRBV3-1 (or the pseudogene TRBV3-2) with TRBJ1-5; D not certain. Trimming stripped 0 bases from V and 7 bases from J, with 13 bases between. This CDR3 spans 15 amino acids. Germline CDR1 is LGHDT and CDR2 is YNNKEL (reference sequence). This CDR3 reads CASSQDGEEEQPQHF. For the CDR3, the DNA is TGTGCCAGCAGCCAAGATGGGGAGGAGGAGCAGCCCCAGCATTTT.

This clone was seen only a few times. The CDR3 region has the DNA TGCAGTGCGAAACCTACAGGAGCCAATGAGCAGTTCTTC. This codes for CSAKPTGANEQFF. V is TRBV29-1 and J is TRBJ2-1; the D gene is possibly TRBD1 (5 bases). CDR3 length equals 13 residues. Germline V gene data show CDR1 as SQVTM and CDR2 as ANQGSEA.

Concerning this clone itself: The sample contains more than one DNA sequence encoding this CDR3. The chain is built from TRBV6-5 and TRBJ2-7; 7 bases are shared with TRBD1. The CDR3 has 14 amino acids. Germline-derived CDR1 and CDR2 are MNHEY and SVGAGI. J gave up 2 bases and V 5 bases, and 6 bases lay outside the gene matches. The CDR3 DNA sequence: TGTGCCAGCAGTCCCCAGACAGGGCCCTACGAGCAGTACTTC. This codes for CASSPQTGPYEQYF.

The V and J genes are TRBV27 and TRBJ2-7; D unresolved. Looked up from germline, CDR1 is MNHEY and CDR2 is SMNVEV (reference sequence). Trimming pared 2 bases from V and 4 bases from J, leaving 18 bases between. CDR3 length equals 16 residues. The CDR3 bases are TGTGCCAGCAGTTTACGACAAACATATGTCCCGTACGAGCAGTACTTC. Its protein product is CASSLRQTYVPYEQYF.

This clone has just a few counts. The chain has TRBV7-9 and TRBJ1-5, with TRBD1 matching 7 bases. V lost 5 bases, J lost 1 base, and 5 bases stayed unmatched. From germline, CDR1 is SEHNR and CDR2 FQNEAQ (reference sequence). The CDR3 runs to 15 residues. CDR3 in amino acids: CASSRTTGSNQPQHF. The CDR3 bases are TGTGCCAGCAGCCGAACGACAGGGAGCAATCAGCCCCAGCATTTT. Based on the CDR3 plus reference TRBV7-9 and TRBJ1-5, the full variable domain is DTGVSQNPRHKITKRGQNVTFRCDPISEHNRLYWYRQTLGQGPEFLTYFQNEAQLEKSRLLSDRFSAERPKGSFSTLEIQRTEQGDSAMYLCASSRTTGSNQPQHFGDGTRLSIL.

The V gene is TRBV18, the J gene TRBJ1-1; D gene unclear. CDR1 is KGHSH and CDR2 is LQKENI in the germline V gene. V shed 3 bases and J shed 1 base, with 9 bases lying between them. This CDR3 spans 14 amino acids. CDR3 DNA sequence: TGTGCCAGCTCACCGGCACGTTCGAACACTGAAGCTTTCTTT. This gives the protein CASSPARSNTEAFF.

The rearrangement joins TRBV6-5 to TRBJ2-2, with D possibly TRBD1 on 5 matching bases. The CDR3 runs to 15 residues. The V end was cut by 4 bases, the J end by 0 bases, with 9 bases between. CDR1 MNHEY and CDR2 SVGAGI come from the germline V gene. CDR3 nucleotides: TGTGCCAGCAGTTCTTGGACAACGAACACCGGGGAGCTGTTTTTT. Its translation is CASSSWTTNTGELFF.

The CDR3 loop reads CASSLGWEAFF. The CDR3 DNA reads TGTGCCAGCAGCCTCGGGTGGGAAGCTTTCTTT. The chain carries TRBV12-3 or TRBV12-4 and TRBJ1-1; D unclear. Trimming left V 6 bases short and J 8 bases short, with 10 bases between. The CDR3 extends over 11 amino acids.

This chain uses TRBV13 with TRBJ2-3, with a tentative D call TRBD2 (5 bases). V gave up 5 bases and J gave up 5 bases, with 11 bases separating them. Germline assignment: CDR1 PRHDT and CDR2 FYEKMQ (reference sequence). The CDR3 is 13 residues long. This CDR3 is CASSTTAGDTQYF. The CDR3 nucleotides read TGTGCCAGCAGCACCACCGCGGGAGATACGCAGTATTTT.

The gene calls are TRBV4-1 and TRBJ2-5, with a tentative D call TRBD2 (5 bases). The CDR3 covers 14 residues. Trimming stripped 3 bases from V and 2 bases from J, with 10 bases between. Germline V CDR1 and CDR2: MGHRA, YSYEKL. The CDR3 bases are TGCGCCAGCAGCCAGGTGGACTTTCAAGAGACCCAGTACTTC. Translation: CASSQVDFQETQYF.

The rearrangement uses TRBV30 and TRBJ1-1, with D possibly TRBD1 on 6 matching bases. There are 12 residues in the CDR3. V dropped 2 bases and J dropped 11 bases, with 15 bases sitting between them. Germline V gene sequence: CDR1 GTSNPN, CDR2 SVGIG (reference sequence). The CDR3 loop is CAWSPGGADAFF. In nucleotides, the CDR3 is TGTGCCTGGAGTCCGGGGGGCGCGGATGCTTTCTTT.

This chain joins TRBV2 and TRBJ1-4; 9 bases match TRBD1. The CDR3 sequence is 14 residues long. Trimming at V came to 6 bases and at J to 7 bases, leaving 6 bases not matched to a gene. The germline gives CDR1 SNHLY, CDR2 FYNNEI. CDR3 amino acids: CASSRGTGSEKLFF. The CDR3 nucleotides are TGTGCCAGCAGCCGAGGGACAGGGAGTGAAAAACTGTTTTTT.

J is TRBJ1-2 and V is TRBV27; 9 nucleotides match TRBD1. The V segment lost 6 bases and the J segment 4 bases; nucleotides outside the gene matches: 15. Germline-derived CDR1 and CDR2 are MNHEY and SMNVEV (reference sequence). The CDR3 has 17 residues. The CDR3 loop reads CASSSRTGDPPFYGYTF. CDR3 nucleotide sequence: TGTGCCAGCAGCTCCCGGACAGGGGACCCCCCCTTCTATGGCTACACCTTC.

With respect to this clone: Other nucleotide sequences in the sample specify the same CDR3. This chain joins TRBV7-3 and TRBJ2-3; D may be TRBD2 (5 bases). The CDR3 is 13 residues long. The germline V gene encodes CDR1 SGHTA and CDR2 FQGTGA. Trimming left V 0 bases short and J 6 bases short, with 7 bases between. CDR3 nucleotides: TGTGCCAGCAGCTTAACGTCGGGGGATACGCAGTATTTT. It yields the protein CASSLTSGDTQYF.

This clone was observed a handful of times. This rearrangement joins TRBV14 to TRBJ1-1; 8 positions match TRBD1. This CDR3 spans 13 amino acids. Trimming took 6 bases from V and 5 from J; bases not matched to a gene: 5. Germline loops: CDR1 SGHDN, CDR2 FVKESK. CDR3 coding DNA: TGTGCCAGCAGACAAACAGGGGGAACTGAAGCTTTCTTT. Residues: CASRQTGGTEAFF.